These T cell receptor beta chains were read from a single sample in a study of blood T cell repertoires in COVID-19. The protocol was immunoSEQ multiplex PCR, while the TCRdb copy is restricted to in-frame clones and leaves out a portion. The sample has a few hundred thousand clones, 91% seen once. Specimen: peripheral blood. The source of these receptors is a person aged 18 to 35 with COVID-19, enrolled during active disease. Each CDR3 is given with its conserved first and last residue. Each record gives: clone size, J gene, V gene, D gene, CDR3 DNA, CDR3 protein. The D gene is left open where the match is weak. A clone size is listed for some rows: how often the clone was seen (once, few, many), or a class if it is expanded.

- | TRBJ2-2 | TRBV28 | - | TGTGCCAGCAGTTCCCCCAGGGCCGAGATCGGGGAGCTGTTTTTT | CASSSPRAEIGELFF
once | TRBJ2-1 | TRBV3-1/TRBV3-2 | TRBD2 | TGTGCCAGCAGCCAAGAGGCTAGCGGGAATGAGCAGTTCTTC | CASSQEASGNEQFF
- | TRBJ1-2 | TRBV19 | TRBD1 | TGTGCCAGTAGTATAGTCGGACAGGGCTCGGGCTACACCTTC | CASSIVGQGSGYTF
- | TRBJ2-7 | TRBV7-7 | TRBD2 | TGTGCTAGCGGGCCGGGTCTCGGGGGCGAGCAGTACTTC | CASGPGLGGEQYF
- | TRBJ2-3 | TRBV6-4 | - | TGTGCCAGCAGTGACTCTAGGGGCGGCTACCCGCCGTCGGATACGCAGTATTTT | CASSDSRGGYPPSDTQYF
- | TRBJ2-3 | TRBV6-1 | - | TGTGCCAGCAGTGAAGGTGGGACTAGCACAGATACGCAGTATTTT | CASSEGGTSTDTQYF
- | TRBJ1-6 | TRBV28 | TRBD1 | TGTGCCAGCAGTTCTCAGGGACAGCTTAATTCACCCCTCCACTTT | CASSSQGQLNSPLHF
many | TRBJ1-5 | TRBV27 | TRBD1 | TGTGCCAGCAGTCGACAGGGAGAAAGCAATCAGCCCCAGCATTTT | CASSRQGESNQPQHF
- | TRBJ1-3 | TRBV5-6 | TRBD1 | TGTGCCAGCAGCAGAGACAGGGATGGAAACACCATATATTTT | CASSRDRDGNTIYF
- | TRBJ2-2 | TRBV25-1 | TRBD1 | TGTGCCAGCAGCCTGGACAGGGGGCTCGTAACCGGGGAGCTGTTTTTT | CASSLDRGLVTGELFF
- | TRBJ2-5 | TRBV10-3 | - | TGTGCCATCAGTGAGGGGAGCCAAGAGACCCAGTACTTC | CAISEGSQETQYF
- | TRBJ2-6 | TRBV11-2 | - | TGTGCCAGCAGCTTATGGCTAGCCTCTGGGGCCAACGTCCTGACTTTC | CASSLWLASGANVLTF
- | TRBJ2-1 | TRBV28 | TRBD2 | TGTGCCAGCAGTTTAAGGGCTAGCGGATACAATGAGCAGTTCTTC | CASSLRASGYNEQFF
- | TRBJ2-7 | TRBV6-2/TRBV6-3 | - | TGTGCCAGCAGTCCAACATTCTACGAGCAGTACTTC | CASSPTFYEQYF
once | TRBJ2-1 | TRBV5-1 | - | TGCGCCAGCAGCTTGGGGGGCGGCCCCTACAATGAGCAGTTCTTC | CASSLGGGPYNEQFF
- | TRBJ2-1 | TRBV5-1 | - | TGCGCCAGCAGCTTGGACTACCTAAACAATGAGCAGTTCTTC | CASSLDYLNNEQFF
- | TRBJ2-1 | TRBV18 | - | TGTGCCAGCTCAAAAATAGACAATGAGCAGTTCTTC | CASSKIDNEQFF
- | TRBJ2-1 | TRBV18 | - | TGTGCCAGCTCACCTGGCAACCTTCTCTACAATGAGCAGTTCTTC | CASSPGNLLYNEQFF
- | TRBJ2-7 | TRBV28 | - | TGTGCCAGCAGCTCAGGGTGGGCCTACGAGCAGTACTTC | CASSSGWAYEQYF
- | TRBJ2-1 | TRBV9 | TRBD1 | TGTGCCAGCAGCAACCGATGGACAGGGGCTGAGCAGTTCTTC | CASSNRWTGAEQFF
- | TRBJ1-3 | TRBV12-5 | TRBD1 | TGTGCTAGTGGCTCCCTCCGGGACAGGGTACCCTCTGGAAACACCATATATTTT | CASGSLRDRVPSGNTIYF
- | TRBJ1-1 | TRBV5-5 | - | TGTGCCAGCAGCTTGGGTTTAGGGGTTCTGAACACTGAAGCTTTCTTT | CASSLGLGVLNTEAFF
- | TRBJ1-1 | TRBV5-6 | - | TGTGCCAGCAGCATGCAGGGGAACACTGAAGCTTTCTTT | CASSMQGNTEAFF
- | TRBJ2-5 | TRBV6-2/TRBV6-3 | TRBD2 | TGTGCCAGCAGTCCCGAGCTAGCGGCTCAAACCCTGGAGGACCAAGAGACCCAGTACTTC | CASSPELAAQTLEDQETQYF
- | TRBJ1-2 | TRBV5-1 | TRBD1 | TGCGCCAGCAGCTTACAGGGGGCTAACTATGGCTACACCTTC | CASSLQGANYGYTF
- | TRBJ2-6 | TRBV6-1 | TRBD1 | TGTGCCAGCAGTGAACTGACAGGGTCGGCCAACGTCCTGACTTTC | CASSELTGSANVLTF
few | TRBJ2-6 | TRBV7-2 | - | TGTGCCAGCAGGTTAGACGCCGGTGGGGCCAACGTCCTGACTTTC | CASRLDAGGANVLTF
- | TRBJ1-2 | TRBV7-8 | TRBD1 | TGTGCCAGCAGCTCAGGGGGCGCGAGCTATGGCTACACCTTC | CASSSGGASYGYTF
once | TRBJ2-5 | TRBV24-1 | - | TGTGCCACCAGTGTGGCAACACAAGAGACCCAGTACTTC | CATSVATQETQYF
- | TRBJ2-7 | TRBV4-2 | TRBD2 | TGTGCCAGCAGCCAAGACATAAGAGGAGGGGCGGGAGGGCCACGGTACTTC | CASSQDIRGGAGGPRYF
- | TRBJ2-2 | TRBV7-9 | - | TGTGCCAGCAGCTTAAATACAGTTTCCACCGGGGAGCTGTTTTTT | CASSLNTVSTGELFF
few | TRBJ2-5 | TRBV24-1 | TRBD1 | TGTGCCACCAGTGATGCGCAGGGGGCGCGGTTCGGAGAGACCCAGTACTTC | CATSDAQGARFGETQYF
- | TRBJ2-7 | TRBV6-2/TRBV6-3 | TRBD2 | TGTGCCAGCAGTTACATGGGACTAGTCCCCTACGAGCAGTACTTC | CASSYMGLVPYEQYF
- | TRBJ2-1 | TRBV7-7 | - | TGTGCTAGCAGCCCCAGGACTGGGAGCTACAATGAGCAGTTCTTC | CASSPRTGSYNEQFF
- | TRBJ1-6 | TRBV3-1/TRBV3-2 | TRBD1 | TGTGCCAGCAGCCAGGCAGGGGGTAATTCACCCCTCCACTTT | CASSQAGGNSPLHF
once | TRBJ2-7 | TRBV24-1 | TRBD2 | TGTGCCACCAGTGACCGACTAGCGGGAGACTACGAGCAGTACTTC | CATSDRLAGDYEQYF
- | TRBJ1-2 | TRBV11-2 | - | TGTGCCAGCAGCTTAGGAATGGGGCTAAAGGGCTACACCTTC | CASSLGMGLKGYTF
- | TRBJ2-7 | TRBV19 | TRBD1 | TGTGCCAGTAGTTCCGGGACAGGGCTTTACGAGCAGTACTTC | CASSSGTGLYEQYF
- | TRBJ2-2 | TRBV6-1 | TRBD2 | TGTGCCAGCAGTGAACGACTAGCGGGAGGGCCGTACACCGGGGAGCTGTTTTTT | CASSERLAGGPYTGELFF
- | TRBJ2-1 | TRBV24-1 | TRBD2 | TGTGCCACCAGTGATTTTTCTAGCGGCTACAATGAGCAGTTCTTC | CATSDFSSGYNEQFF